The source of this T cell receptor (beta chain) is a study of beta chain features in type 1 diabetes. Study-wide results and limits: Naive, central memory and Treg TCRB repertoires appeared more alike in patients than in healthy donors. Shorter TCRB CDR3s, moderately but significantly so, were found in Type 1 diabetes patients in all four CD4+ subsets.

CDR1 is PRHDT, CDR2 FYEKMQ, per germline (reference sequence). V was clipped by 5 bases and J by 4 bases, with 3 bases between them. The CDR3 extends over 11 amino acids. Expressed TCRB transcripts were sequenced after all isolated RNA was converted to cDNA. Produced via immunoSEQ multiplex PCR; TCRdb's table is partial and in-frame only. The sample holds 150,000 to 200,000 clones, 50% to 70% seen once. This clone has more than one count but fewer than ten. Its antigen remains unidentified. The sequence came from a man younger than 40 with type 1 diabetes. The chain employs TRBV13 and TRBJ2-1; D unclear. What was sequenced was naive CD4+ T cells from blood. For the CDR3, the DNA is TGTGCCAGCAGCGGGTACAATGAGCAGTTCTTC. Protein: CASSGYNEQFF.